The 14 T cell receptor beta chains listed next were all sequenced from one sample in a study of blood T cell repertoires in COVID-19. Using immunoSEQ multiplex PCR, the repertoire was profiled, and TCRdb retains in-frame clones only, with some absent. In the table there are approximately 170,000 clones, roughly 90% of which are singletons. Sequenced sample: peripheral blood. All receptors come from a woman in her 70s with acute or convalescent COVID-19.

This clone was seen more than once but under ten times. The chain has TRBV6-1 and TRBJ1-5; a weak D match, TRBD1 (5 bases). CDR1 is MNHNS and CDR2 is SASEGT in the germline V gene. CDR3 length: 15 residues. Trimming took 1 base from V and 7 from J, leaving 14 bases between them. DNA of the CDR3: TGTGCCAGCAGTGAAGGGGTCAGCAGGGTCCAGCCCCAGCATTTT. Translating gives CASSEGVSRVQPQHF.

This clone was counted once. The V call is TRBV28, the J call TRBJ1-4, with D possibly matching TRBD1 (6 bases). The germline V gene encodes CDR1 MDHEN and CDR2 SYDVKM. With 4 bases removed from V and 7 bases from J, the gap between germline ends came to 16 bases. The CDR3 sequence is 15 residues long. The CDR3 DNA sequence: TGTGCCAGCAGTTCCCCCGGGGGGGGCGGTGAAAAACTGTTTTTT. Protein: CASSSPGGGGEKLFF.

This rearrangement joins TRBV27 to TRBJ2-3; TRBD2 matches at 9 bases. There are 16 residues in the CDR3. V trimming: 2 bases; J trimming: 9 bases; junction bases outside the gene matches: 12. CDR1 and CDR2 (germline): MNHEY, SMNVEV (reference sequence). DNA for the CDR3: TGTGCCAGCAGTTTAGGCGCGGGGGGGGTCCCTGGAACGCAGTATTTT. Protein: CASSLGAGGVPGTQYF.

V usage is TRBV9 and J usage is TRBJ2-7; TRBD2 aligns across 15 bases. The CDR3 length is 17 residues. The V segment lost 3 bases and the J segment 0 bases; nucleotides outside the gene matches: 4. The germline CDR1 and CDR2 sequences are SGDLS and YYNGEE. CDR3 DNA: TGTGCCAGCAGCGGAGGACTAGCGGGGGGGCACTCCTACGAGCAGTACTTC. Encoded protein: CASSGGLAGGHSYEQYF.

The CDR3 loop is CASSESRGRTNEQFF. The CDR3 DNA sequence: TGCGCCAGCAGTGAGTCGCGGGGGAGAACTAATGAGCAGTTCTTC. J is TRBJ2-1 and V is TRBV10-1, with 7 bases fitting TRBD2. This CDR3 has 15 residues. Per the germline V gene, CDR1 is WNHNN and CDR2 is SYGVQD (reference sequence). V lost 0 bases and J lost 7; bases outside the gene matches: 6.

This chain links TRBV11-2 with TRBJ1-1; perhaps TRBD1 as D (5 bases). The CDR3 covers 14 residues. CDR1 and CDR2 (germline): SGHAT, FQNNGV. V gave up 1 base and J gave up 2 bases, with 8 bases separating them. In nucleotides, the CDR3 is TGTGCCAGCAGCTTAGGGAGGGGTAACACTGAAGCTTTCTTT. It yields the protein CASSLGRGNTEAFF. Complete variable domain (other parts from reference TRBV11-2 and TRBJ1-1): EAGVAQSPRYKIIEKRQSVAFWCNPISGHATLYWYQQILGQGPKLLIQFQNNGVVDDSQLPKDRFSAERLKGVDSTLKIQPAKLEDSAVYLCASSLGRGNTEAFFGQGTRLTVV.

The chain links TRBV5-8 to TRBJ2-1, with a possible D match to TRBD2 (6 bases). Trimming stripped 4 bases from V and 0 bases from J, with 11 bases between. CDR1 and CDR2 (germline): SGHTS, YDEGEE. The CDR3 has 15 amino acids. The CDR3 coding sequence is TGTGCCAGCAGCAGGGACTCCAGCTCCTACAATGAGCAGTTCTTC. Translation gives CASSRDSSSYNEQFF.

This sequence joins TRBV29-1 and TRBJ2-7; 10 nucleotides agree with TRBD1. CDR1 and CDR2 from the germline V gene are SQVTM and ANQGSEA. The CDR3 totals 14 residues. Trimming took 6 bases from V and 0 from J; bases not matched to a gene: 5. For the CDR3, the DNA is TGCAGCGTCTACCGGGACAGGGGCTCCTACGAGCAGTACTTC. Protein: CSVYRDRGSYEQYF.

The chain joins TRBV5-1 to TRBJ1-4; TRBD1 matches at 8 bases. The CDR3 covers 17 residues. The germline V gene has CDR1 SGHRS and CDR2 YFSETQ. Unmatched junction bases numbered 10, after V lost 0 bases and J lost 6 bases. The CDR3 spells CASSLESRTGSHEKLFF. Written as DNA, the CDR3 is TGCGCCAGCAGCTTGGAAAGTCGGACAGGGTCACATGAAAAACTGTTTTTT.

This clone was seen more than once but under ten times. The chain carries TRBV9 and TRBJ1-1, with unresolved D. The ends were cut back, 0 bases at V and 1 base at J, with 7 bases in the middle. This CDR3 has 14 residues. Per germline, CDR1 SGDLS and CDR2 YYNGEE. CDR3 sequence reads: CASSVAWANTEAFF. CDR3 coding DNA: TGTGCCAGCAGCGTAGCATGGGCGAACACTGAAGCTTTCTTT.

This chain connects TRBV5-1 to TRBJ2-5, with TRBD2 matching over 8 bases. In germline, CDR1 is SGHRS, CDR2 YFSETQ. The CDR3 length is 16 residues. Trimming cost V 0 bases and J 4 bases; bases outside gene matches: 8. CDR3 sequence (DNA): TGCGCCAGCAGCTTGGATCCAGCGGGAGAGGGAGAGACCCAGTACTTC. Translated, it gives CASSLDPAGEGETQYF.

The chain's CDR3 is CASSSDSSYEQYF. The CDR3 DNA sequence: TGCGCCAGCAGCTCGGACAGTTCCTACGAGCAGTACTTC. This chain joins TRBV4-3 and TRBJ2-7; maybe TRBD1 (6 bases). CDR3 length equals 13 residues. The V and J ends lost 5 bases and 1 base respectively, with 9 bases between them. The germline V gene encodes CDR1 LGHNA and CDR2 YSLEER.

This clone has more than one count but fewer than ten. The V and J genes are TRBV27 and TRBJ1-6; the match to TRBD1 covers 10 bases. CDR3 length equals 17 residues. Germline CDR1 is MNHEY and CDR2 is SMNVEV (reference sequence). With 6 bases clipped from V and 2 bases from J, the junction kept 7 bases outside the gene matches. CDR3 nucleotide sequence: TGTGCCAGCAGCCCTAGACAGGGGGCTACCTATAATTCACCCCTCCACTTT. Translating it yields CASSPRQGATYNSPLHF.

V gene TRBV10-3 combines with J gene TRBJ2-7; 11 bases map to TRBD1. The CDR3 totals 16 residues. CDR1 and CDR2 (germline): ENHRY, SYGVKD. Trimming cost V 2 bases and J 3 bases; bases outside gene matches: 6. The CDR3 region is CAISERLGQGVYEQYF. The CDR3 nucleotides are TGTGCCATCAGTGAGAGGTTGGGACAGGGGGTCTACGAGCAGTACTTC.